This T cell receptor (beta chain) was obtained from a study of control samples from healthy donors and cancer patients. The count of this clone is one. The CDR3 contains 16 residues. CDR1 SNHLY and CDR2 FYNNEI come from the germline V gene. V shed 4 bases and J shed 0 bases, with 10 bases lying between them. Profiling relied on immunoSEQ multiplex PCR, and the TCRdb table lists in-frame clones only, not all of them. The profile shows 130,000 or so clones, approximately 92% of them singletons. The source of this sequence is a woman aged 50 to 60 in good health. The chain links TRBV2 to TRBJ1-6, with D hard to call. Sequences were obtained from blood. The CDR3 sequence is CASSGGGSSYNSPLHF. DNA of the CDR3: TGTGCCAGCAGTGGGGGAGGGAGCTCCTATAATTCACCCCTCCACTTT.